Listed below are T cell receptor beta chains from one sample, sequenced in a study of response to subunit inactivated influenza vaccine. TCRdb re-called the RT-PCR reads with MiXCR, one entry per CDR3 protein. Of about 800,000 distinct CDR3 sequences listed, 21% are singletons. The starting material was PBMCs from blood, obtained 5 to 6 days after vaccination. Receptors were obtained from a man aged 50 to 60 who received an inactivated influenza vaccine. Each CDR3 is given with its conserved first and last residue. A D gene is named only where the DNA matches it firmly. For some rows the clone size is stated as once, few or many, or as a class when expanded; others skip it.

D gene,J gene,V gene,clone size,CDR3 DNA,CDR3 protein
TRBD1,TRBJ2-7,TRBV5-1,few,TGCGCCAGCAGCTTGCAGGGACAGGGGCACTACGAGCAGTACTTC,CASSLQGQGHYEQYF
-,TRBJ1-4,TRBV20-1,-,TGCAGTGCTAGGGGGCCCGGTGGCGAAAAACTGTTTTTT,CSARGPGGEKLFF
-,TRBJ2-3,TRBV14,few,TGTGCCAGCAGACAAACGGCCGACCATACGCAGTATTTT,CASRQTADHTQYF
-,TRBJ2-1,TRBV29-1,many,TGCAGCGTTGTAAAGGGGGTCGAGCAGTTCTTC,CSVVKGVEQFF
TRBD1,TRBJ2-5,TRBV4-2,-,TGTGCCAGCAGCCAGCTGGACAGGGTAGAAGGTGAGACCCAGTACTTC,CASSQLDRVEGETQYF
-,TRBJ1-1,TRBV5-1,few,TGCGCCAGCAGCCTCAGGAGTATGAACACTGAAGCTTTCTTT,CASSLRSMNTEAFF
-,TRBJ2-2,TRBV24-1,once,TGTGCCACCAGTGATTTGATGGGAACCGGGGAGCTGTTTTTT,CATSDLMGTGELFF
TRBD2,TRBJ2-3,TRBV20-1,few,TGCAGTGCTAGAGGCATTAGCGGGGGAACATCAGATACGCAGTATTTT,CSARGISGGTSDTQYF
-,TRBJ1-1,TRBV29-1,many,TGCAGCGTTTTAGACACTCTGAACACTGAAGCTTTCTTT,CSVLDTLNTEAFF
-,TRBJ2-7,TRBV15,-,TGTGCCACCAGCAGCGGATTCTACGAGCAGTACTTC,CATSSGFYEQYF
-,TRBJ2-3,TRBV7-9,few,TGTGCCAGCATTGGCGGCAGGACAGATACGCAGTATTTT,CASIGGRTDTQYF
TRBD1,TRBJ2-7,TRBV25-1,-,TGTGCCAGCAGCAAACCGGGACAGGGGGCCTGGGGCCAGGACGAGCAGTACTTC,CASSKPGQGAWGQDEQYF
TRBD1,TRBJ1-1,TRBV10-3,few,TGTGCCATCACCGGGACAGGGAACACTGAAGCTTTCTTT,CAITGTGNTEAFF
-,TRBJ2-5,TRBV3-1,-,TGTGCCAGCAGCCAGGATGGTGGGGCCGAAGAGACCCAGTACTTC,CASSQDGGAEETQYF
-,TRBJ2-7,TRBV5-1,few,TGCGCCAGCAGCTTGGAAGGCAGTAACTACGAGCAGTACTTC,CASSLEGSNYEQYF
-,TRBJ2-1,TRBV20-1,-,TGCAGTGCTTCGGGACTGCCCTGGTACAATGAGCAGTTCTTC,CSASGLPWYNEQFF
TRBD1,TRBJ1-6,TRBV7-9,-,TGTGCCAGCAGCTTAGTCGGGACAGATAATTCACCCCTCCACTTT,CASSLVGTDNSPLHF
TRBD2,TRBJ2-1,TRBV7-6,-,TGTGCCAGCAGCAACACCGGGACTATGGGTGAGCAGTTCTTC,CASSNTGTMGEQFF
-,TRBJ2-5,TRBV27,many,TGTGCCAGCAGCGGGGGAGGTGTCGCCCAAGAGACCCAGTACTTC,CASSGGGVAQETQYF
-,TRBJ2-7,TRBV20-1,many,TGCAGTGCTAGAGATTTTCGGCTCGGGTCCTACGAGCAGTACTTC,CSARDFRLGSYEQYF
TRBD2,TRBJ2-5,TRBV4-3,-,TGCGCCAGCAGCCAGGGACTAGGGCTTGGAAAGACCCAGTACTTC,CASSQGLGLGKTQYF
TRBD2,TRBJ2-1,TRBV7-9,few,TGTGCCAGCAGCAGAACTAGCGGGAGGGCCCATGAGCAGTTCTTC,CASSRTSGRAHEQFF
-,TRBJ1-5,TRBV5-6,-,TGTGCCAGCAGCATCCAGGGGCTCCGGATGCAGCCCCAGCATTTT,CASSIQGLRMQPQHF
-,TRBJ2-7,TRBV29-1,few,TGCAGCGTTGTAGGCGGGGGCACCTACGAGCAGTACTTC,CSVVGGGTYEQYF
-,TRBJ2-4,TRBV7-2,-,TGTGCCAGCAGCTTAGCGGGGAATGACATTCAGTACTTC,CASSLAGNDIQYF
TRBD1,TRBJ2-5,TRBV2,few,TGTGCCAGCACAGGGGGCCGAGGGCAAGAGACCCAGTACTTC,CASTGGRGQETQYF
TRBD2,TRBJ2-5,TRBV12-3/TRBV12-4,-,TGTGCCAGCAGTCCCCTACGACCGAGGACTAGCGGGAGATTTGGGACCCAGTACTTC,CASSPLRPRTSGRFGTQYF
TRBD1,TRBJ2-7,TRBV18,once,TGTGCCAGCTCACTGGACAGGGTGTTGAACGAGCAGTACTTC,CASSLDRVLNEQYF
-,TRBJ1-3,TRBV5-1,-,TGCGCCAGCAGGTCGGCAAGCTCTGGAAACACCATATATTTT,CASRSASSGNTIYF
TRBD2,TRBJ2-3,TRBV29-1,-,TGCAGCGTTGCGCTTAGCGGGAGTACAGATACGCAGTATTTT,CSVALSGSTDTQYF
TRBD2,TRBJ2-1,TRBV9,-,TGTGCCAGCAGCCCCGGGACTAGCGGGAGGATCGGTGAGCAGTTCTTC,CASSPGTSGRIGEQFF
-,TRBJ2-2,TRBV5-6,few,TGTGCCAGCAGCCTGGATCAGGGGAACACCGGGGAGCTGTTTTTT,CASSLDQGNTGELFF
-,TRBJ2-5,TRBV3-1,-,TGTGCCAGCAGCCAAGAGTGGGGCGGGGCCCAAGAGACCCAGTACTTC,CASSQEWGGAQETQYF
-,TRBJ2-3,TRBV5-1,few,TGCGCCAGCAGCTACGAGGTAGTAACTCCTAGCACAGATACGCAGTATTTT,CASSYEVVTPSTDTQYF
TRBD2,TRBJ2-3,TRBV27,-,TGTGCCAGCAGTTTTCGGCTAGCGGGAGGGAGAGAAAGTTGGGATACGCAGTATTTT,CASSFRLAGGRESWDTQYF
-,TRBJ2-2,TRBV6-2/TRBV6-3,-,TGTGCCAGCAGTTACTTCTCCTCGACCACCGGGGAGCTGTTTTTT,CASSYFSSTTGELFF
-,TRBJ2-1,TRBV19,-,TGTGCCAGTAGTTTTGGTCAGAGTAGCAATGAGCAGTTCTTC,CASSFGQSSNEQFF
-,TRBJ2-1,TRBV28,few,TGTGCCAGCAGTTTATGGAGTGGTGAGCAGTTCTTC,CASSLWSGEQFF
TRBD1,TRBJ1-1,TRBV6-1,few,TGTGCCAGCAGTAGGACAGGAGAGGTGAACACTGAAGCTTTCTTT,CASSRTGEVNTEAFF
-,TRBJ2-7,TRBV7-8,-,TGTGCCAGCAGCTACGAAAATCTGGGGGAGCAGTACTTC,CASSYENLGEQYF
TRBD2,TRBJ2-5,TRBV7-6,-,TGTGCCAGCAGCTTGGGACTAGCGGGAGATCCTCCCAAAGAGACCCAGTACTTC,CASSLGLAGDPPKETQYF
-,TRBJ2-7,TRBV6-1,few,TGTGCCAGCAGCCCCGAGACTAGGATAGGCGAGCAGTACTTC,CASSPETRIGEQYF
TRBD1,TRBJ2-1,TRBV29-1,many,TGCAGCGTTGTGGGCAGGGGGCTGAGTGAGCAGTTCTTC,CSVVGRGLSEQFF
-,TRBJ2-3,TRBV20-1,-,TGCAGTGCTAGAGAGCAGCGGCACTCCACAGATACGCAGTATTTT,CSAREQRHSTDTQYF
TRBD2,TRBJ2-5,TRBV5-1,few,TGCGCCAGCAGCGCTGGCGGGGGGTTAGGAGAGACCCAGTACTTC,CASSAGGGLGETQYF
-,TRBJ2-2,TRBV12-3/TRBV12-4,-,TGTGCCAGCAGTTTGCTTTACATCTATTCCGGGGAGCTGTTTTTT,CASSLLYIYSGELFF
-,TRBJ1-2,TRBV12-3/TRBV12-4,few,TGTGCCAGCAGTTTTTCGGCAGGAACCCATGGCTACACCTTC,CASSFSAGTHGYTF
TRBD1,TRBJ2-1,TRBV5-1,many,TGCGCCAGCAGCCCCAGGGGGTACCATGAGCAGTTCTTC,CASSPRGYHEQFF
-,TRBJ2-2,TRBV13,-,TGTGCCAGCGGCTCGGGACTTGCCTGCTGGGCGCTGCTTTTT,CASGSGLACWALLF
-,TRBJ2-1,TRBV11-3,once,TGTGCCAGCAGCTTCTCCTGGCGAGATGAGCAGTTCTTC,CASSFSWRDEQFF
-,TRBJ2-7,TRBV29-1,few,TGCAGCGTTGAGGTGTCTTCCTACGAGCAGTACTTC,CSVEVSSYEQYF
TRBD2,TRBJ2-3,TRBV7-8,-,TGTGCCAGCAGCTTACCCGGGACTATGAGGCAGTATTTT,CASSLPGTMRQYF
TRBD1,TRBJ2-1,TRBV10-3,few,TGTGCCATCAACCCGGGACAGGGGTACAATGAGCAGTTCTTC,CAINPGQGYNEQFF
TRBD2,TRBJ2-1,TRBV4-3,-,TGCGCCAGCAGCCAAGGACGACTAGCGGGGGCCAATGAGCAGTTCTTC,CASSQGRLAGANEQFF
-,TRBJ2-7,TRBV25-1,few,TGTGCCAGCAGTCTCCCCGGTTCTGACGAGCAGTACTTC,CASSLPGSDEQYF
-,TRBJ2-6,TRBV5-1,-,TGCGCCAGCAGCTTGGTGGCTGGGTCGGGGGCCAACGTCCTGACTTTC,CASSLVAGSGANVLTF
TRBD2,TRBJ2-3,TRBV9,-,TGTGCCAGCAGCGTAACCTCTGGCGGGAGGGCCGGCACAGATACGCAGTATTTT,CASSVTSGGRAGTDTQYF